This T cell receptor (beta chain) derives from a study of T-cell reconstitution after alpha-beta-depleted transplantation in children. Findings and caveats of the study: There were some patients whose high TCRbeta diversity at day 60 came from surviving recipient T cells and thymic progenitors. Counts and diversity of T cells one year after transplant came mostly from newly produced T cells.

This clonotype was counted many times. The antigen is undetermined. Germline CDR1 is SQVTM and CDR2 is ANQGSEA. V was clipped by 6 bases and J by 6 bases; unmatched bases: 6. The CDR3 spans 12 residues. The authors prepared the TCRbeta library with unique molecular identifiers. TCRdb itself ran the PCR reads through MiXCR, one entry per CDR3 protein. The table records some 300,000 distinct CDR3 sequences, around 10% of them present only once. V is TRBV29-1 and J is TRBJ2-3, with 7 bases that match TRBD1. Sequenced here: PBMCs, sampled before TCRalphabeta/CD19-depleted stem cell transplant. This TCR was recovered from a boy less than two years old with acute myeloid leukemia, due to receive a stem cell transplant. For the CDR3, the DNA is TGCAGCGTACCGACAGGGTGGGATACGCAGTATTTT. Its translation: CSVPTGWDTQYF.